These 29 T cell receptor beta chains came from one sample sequenced in a study of molecular identifiers for immune sequencing clone quantification. Each CDR3 protein is one row after TCRdb ran MiXCR on the PCR reads. The data hold 65,000 or so distinct CDR3 sequences, with 15% to 20% observed a single time. Material: naive CD8+ T cells from blood, with Jurkat cell RNA spiked in. The subset: FACS-sorted CD8+CD4-CCR7+CD45RA+ naive T cells. The receptors derive from a human donor in good health. Some libraries in this study had Jurkat cell RNA spiked in.

This chain joins TRBV7-6 and TRBJ2-3, with D unclear. CDR3 length: 14 residues. In germline, CDR1 is SGHVS, CDR2 FNYEAQ. V lost 0 bases to trimming and J lost 5 bases, with 9 bases between them. The CDR3 protein is CASSLALGIDTQYF. For the CDR3, the DNA is TGTGCCAGCAGCTTAGCGCTGGGCATAGATACGCAGTATTTT.

There are many counts of this clonotype. The chain links TRBV7-8 to TRBJ2-1; D may be TRBD1 or TRBD2 (5 bases each). Trimming stripped 5 bases from V and 2 bases from J, with 13 bases between. Germline lookup yields CDR1 SGHVS and CDR2 FQNEAQ. The CDR3 consists of 15 residues. In DNA, the CDR3 is TGTGCCAGCAGCCCGGGGCCAGCGCCCTACAATGAGCAGTTCTTC. Protein product: CASSPGPAPYNEQFF.

This clonotype was recorded a few times. This may stem from a read error, because a much larger clone lies one nucleotide away. In DNA, the CDR3 is TGTGCCAGCAGCCATGAGGTTACAGCCAAACTCACCGGGGAGCTGTTTTTT. Residues: CASSHEVTAKLTGELFF. The chain has TRBV3-1 and TRBJ2-2; no reliable D call. This CDR3 has 17 residues. Looked up from germline, CDR1 is LGHDT and CDR2 is YNNKEL (reference sequence). V lost 3 bases and J 4 bases, leaving 18 bases between the germline ends.

There are many counts of this clonotype. The chain employs TRBV5-1 and TRBJ1-1; possibly TRBD1 for D (5 bases). This CDR3 comprises 18 residues. Trimming left V 0 bases short and J 1 base short, with 19 bases between. In germline, CDR1 is SGHRS, CDR2 YFSETQ. CDR3 residues: CASSLGLGVGLTNTEAFF. CDR3 DNA: TGCGCCAGCAGCTTGGGGTTAGGGGTAGGACTTACGAACACTGAAGCTTTCTTT.

In its sample, this clonotype was seen many times. This chain joins TRBV27 and TRBJ2-7, with D maybe TRBD2 (5 bases). V was cut by 5 bases and J by 4 bases, with 15 bases left in between. Germline CDR1 and CDR2: MNHEY and SMNVEV (reference sequence). The length of the CDR3 is 14 residues. The CDR3 sequence: CASSLQDWGYEQYF. DNA for the CDR3: TGTGCCAGCAGTCTGCAGGACTGGGGTTACGAGCAGTACTTC.

The chain joins TRBV7-9 to TRBJ2-7; D remains unclear. Trimming pared 6 bases from V and 3 bases from J, leaving 12 bases between. This CDR3 contains 13 residues. CDR1 is SEHNR and CDR2 is FQNEAQ in the germline V gene (reference sequence). CDR3: CASSLPGFYEQYF. Here the CDR3 DNA reads TGTGCCAGCAGTTTACCGGGTTTCTACGAGCAGTACTTC.

This clonotype was detected a few times. The V gene is TRBV28, the J gene TRBJ1-5; D is possibly TRBD1 (5 bases). The CDR3 loop spans 12 amino acids. The V and J ends lost 10 bases and 3 bases respectively, with 10 bases between them. Germline loops: CDR1 MDHEN, CDR2 SYDVKM. The CDR3 sequence: CAIQAYNQPQHF. The CDR3 coding sequence is TGTGCCATACAGGCGTACAATCAGCCCCAGCATTTT.

In the case of this clonotype: A much larger clone lies one base from this, so it may be a read error. The missing conserved phenylalanine or tryptophan at the end of this CDR3 makes a read error likely. The DNA is left out, because the CDR3 cannot be placed on it with certainty; the CDR3 is given as TCRdb lists it. The chain has TRBV11-2 and TRBJ2-1; the table's D call, TRBD1, has no DNA check behind it. The germline V gene has CDR1 SGHAT and CDR2 FQNNGV. The CDR3 is 11 residues long, counting both termini. The CDR3 reads CASSLLGPEFL.

About this clonotype itself: A much larger clonotype is one base distant, so this may be a read error. The CDR3 end shows no conserved phenylalanine or tryptophan, and so a read error is likely. The genes are TRBV11-3 and TRBJ2-7; possible D gene TRBD2, 6 bases. The germline V gene has CDR1 SGHNT and CDR2 YENEEA. Trimming took off 4 bases at V and 0 bases at J, with 7 bases between the two ends. This CDR3 has 13 residues. In nucleotides, the CDR3 is TGTGCCAGCAGCTCGGGACTCTCCTACGAGCAGTACCTC. Its translation is CASSSGLSYEQYL.

This clonotype was recorded many times. This chain joins TRBV3-1 and TRBJ2-2; D is undetermined. CDR3 length: 16 residues. V lost 1 base to trimming and J lost 6 bases, with 15 bases between them. Per germline, CDR1 LGHDT and CDR2 YNNKEL (reference sequence). The CDR3 here is CASSQVRVPSPGELFF. CDR3 DNA sequence: TGTGCCAGCAGCCAAGTTAGGGTACCTAGTCCCGGGGAGCTGTTTTTT.

This clonotype was counted at least ten times. This rearrangement joins TRBV27 to TRBJ1-2; no reliable D call. Germline V gives CDR1 MNHEY, CDR2 SMNVEV (reference sequence). This CDR3 is built from 13 residues. The V and J ends lost 3 bases and 4 bases respectively, with 9 bases between them. The CDR3 loop is CASSFGSGYGYTF. The CDR3 DNA sequence: TGTGCCAGCAGTTTTGGCAGCGGCTATGGCTACACCTTC.

Many counts were recorded for this clonotype. V gene TRBV7-9 combines with J gene TRBJ2-1; TRBD2 might be the D (6 bases). The V and J ends lost 6 bases and 9 bases respectively, with 39 bases between them. There are 21 residues in the CDR3. The germline V gene encodes CDR1 SEHNR and CDR2 FQNEAQ (reference sequence). The DNA for the CDR3 is TGTGCCAGCAGTCCGGCGGGATCGGGGCCCGACTCGGTTTGGCTGTATAGTGAGCAGTTCTTC. This translates into CASSPAGSGPDSVWLYSEQFF.

This clonotype appeared many times. V and J are TRBV5-4 and TRBJ2-7; the D is unclear. This CDR3 contains 16 residues. V lost 5 bases to trimming and J lost 3 bases, with 21 bases between them. Germline CDR1 SGHNT, CDR2 YYREEE (reference sequence). CDR3 nucleotides: TGTGCCAGCAGTTCCCCCTGGGAAGGCACCTTCTACGAGCAGTACTTC. It yields the protein CASSSPWEGTFYEQYF.

At least ten counts were recorded for this clonotype. The rearrangement uses TRBV12-3 or TRBV12-4 and TRBJ1-1; weak D call: TRBD1 (5 bases). This CDR3 spans 13 amino acids. V was cut by 7 bases and J by 7 bases, with 16 bases left in between. CDR3 DNA sequence: TGTGCCAGCACCCTCGGTAGGGGAGATGAAGCTTTCTTT. Residues: CASTLGRGDEAFF.

Notes on this clonotype: The CDR3 carries no conserved terminal phenylalanine or tryptophan, so it likely arises from a read error. The chain employs TRBV27 and TRBJ1-5; D possibly corresponds to TRBD1 (5 bases). Germline V lookup: CDR1 MNHEY, CDR2 SMNVEV (reference sequence). V dropped 8 bases and J dropped 6 bases, with 11 bases sitting between them. This CDR3 region has 12 residues. This chain's CDR3 is CASGPGTQPQHL. The CDR3, as DNA: TGTGCCAGCGGTCCAGGGACTCAGCCCCAGCATCTT.

Concerning this clonotype itself: Being one base from a much bigger clone, this may be a read error. The chain employs TRBV27 and TRBJ2-7, with TRBD2 identical over 8 bases. The CDR3 consists of 13 residues. V shed 8 bases, J shed 2 bases, and the junction held 5 bases outside the gene matches. Per the germline V gene, CDR1 is MNHEY and CDR2 is SMNVEV (reference sequence). CDR3 sequence (DNA): TGTGCCAGCTCGAGGACTAGCCCCTACGAGCAGTACTTC. It encodes CASSRTSPYEQYF.

This clonotype has just a few counts. V gene TRBV3-1 combines with J gene TRBJ2-7; 10 bases map to TRBD2. V lost 3 bases and J lost 2; bases outside the gene matches: 7. The germline gives CDR1 LGHDT, CDR2 YNNKEL (reference sequence). The CDR3 runs 16 residues. The CDR3 loop is CASSQLGAGGPYEQYF. In DNA, the CDR3 is TGTGCCAGCAGCCAGTTAGGAGCGGGAGGGCCCTACGAGCAGTACTTC.

This clonotype has at least ten counts. This chain links TRBV20-1 with TRBJ2-7; TRBD2 matches at 8 bases. Per the germline V gene, CDR1 is DFQATT and CDR2 is SNEGSKA (reference sequence). The CDR3 has 13 residues. Trimming removed 5 bases from V and 4 bases from J; junction bases left unmatched: 7. CDR3 sequence reads: CSALSGSSYEQYF. The CDR3 DNA reads as TGCAGTGCTCTAAGCGGGAGTAGTTACGAGCAGTACTTC.

This clonotype was observed at least ten times. For the CDR3, the DNA is TGCAGCGCCGACCCCGACGGGTGGGGGGGCAATGAGCAGTTCTTC. As protein: CSADPDGWGGNEQFF. V is TRBV29-1 and J is TRBJ2-1, with 7 positions matching TRBD2. CDR3 size: 15 residues. The J segment lost 6 bases and the V segment lost 7 bases, leaving 15 bases of the junction unmatched. CDR1 and CDR2 from the germline V gene are SQVTM and ANQGSEA.

In its sample, this clonotype was seen many times. One end of the junction varies from germline; a read error may be responsible. The rearrangement joins TRBV2 to TRBJ2-7; 8 bases are shared with TRBD1. The CDR3 covers 17 residues. Germline loops: CDR1 SNHLY, CDR2 FYNNEI. CDR3 in DNA: TGTGCCAGCAGTGAATCCCCCCGGACAGGGAAAACCGGGTTGAGGTCCTTC. The encoded protein is CASSESPRTGKTGLRSF.

In the case of this clonotype: Given a much more abundant clone one base away, this may be a read error. The rearrangement uses TRBV7-9 and TRBJ2-7; possibly TRBD2 for D (6 bases). The CDR3 totals 13 residues. Between the trimmed V and J ends, which lost 4 bases and 6 bases, there was a span of 13 bases. Germline V lookup: CDR1 SEHNR, CDR2 FQNEAQ (reference sequence). The CDR3 DNA sequence: TGTGCCAGCAGCTGGGGCGGGACTGGCGAGCAGTACTTC. It yields the protein CASSWGGTGEQYF.

Concerning this clonotype: A single base separates this from a much larger clone, so it may be a read error. The CDR3 DNA reads TGTGCCAGCGGCGGAGTGGGGGTGCCCTACGAGCAGTACTTC. Protein: CASGGVGVPYEQYF. The chain couples TRBV13 to TRBJ2-7; D is possibly TRBD1 or TRBD2 (5 bases each). Trimming took off 8 bases at V and 2 bases at J, with 16 bases between the two ends. Looked up from germline, CDR1 is PRHDT and CDR2 is FYEKMQ (reference sequence). The CDR3 covers 14 residues.

The sample holds many counts of this clonotype. The rearrangement links TRBV7-6 to TRBJ2-3, with 7 bases matching TRBD1. The V gene's germline CDR1 is SGHVS and CDR2 FNYEAQ. This CDR3 region has 16 residues. Trimming cost V 8 bases and J 6 bases; bases outside gene matches: 17. The CDR3 DNA reads TGTGCCAGCCTTAAGGGGACAGATAATACCATGGATACGCAGTATTTT. The encoded protein is CASLKGTDNTMDTQYF.

This clonotype occurred many times. The V gene is TRBV2, the J gene TRBJ2-5; D not certain. Trimming pared 2 bases from V and 3 bases from J, leaving 13 bases between. This CDR3 contains 15 residues. The germline V gene encodes CDR1 SNHLY and CDR2 FYNNEI. CDR3 bases: TGTGCCAGCAGTGAACTGAACGCCCTCAAAGAGACCCAGTACTTC. Translation gives CASSELNALKETQYF.

This clonotype was found many times. The chain employs TRBV6-1 and TRBJ1-5; D is unresolved. Germline-derived CDR1 and CDR2 are MNHNS and SASEGT. The CDR3 is 14 amino acids. Trimming took 2 bases from V and 2 from J, leaving 7 bases between them. This CDR3 is CASSEMWGNQPQHF. The CDR3 coding sequence is TGTGCCAGCAGTGAAATGTGGGGCAATCAGCCCCAGCATTTT.

The sample holds many counts of this clonotype. V usage is TRBV4-1 and J usage is TRBJ2-2; 8 nucleotides line up with TRBD2. Trimming removed 5 bases from V and 4 bases from J; junction bases left unmatched: 6. The germline CDR1 and CDR2 sequences are MGHRA and YSYEKL. The CDR3 is 15 amino acids. In nucleotides, the CDR3 is TGCGCCAGCAGCTTCCGGACTAGCCTCACCGGGGAGCTGTTTTTT. Protein: CASSFRTSLTGELFF.

Note on this clonotype: A read error is possible here, since a much larger clone lies one base away. The J gene is TRBJ2-3, the V gene TRBV12-3 or TRBV12-4; no definite D call. This CDR3 has 13 amino acids. V lost 6 bases, J lost 6 bases, and 13 bases lay in between. CDR3 nucleotide sequence: TGTGCCAGCAGCCCCCCGCCCTCGGATACGCAGTATTTT. Translation gives CASSPPPSDTQYF.

The gene calls are TRBV7-6 and TRBJ2-1; the D gene is possibly TRBD2 (6 bases). V was shortened by 0 bases and J by 2 bases, with 8 bases between the two germline ends. The CDR3 is 15 amino acids. Germline V gene data show CDR1 as SGHVS and CDR2 as FNYEAQ. Here the CDR3 DNA reads TGTGCCAGCAGCTTAGCGGCGGGAACCTACAATGAGCAGTTCTTC. This sequence encodes CASSLAAGTYNEQFF.

A remark on this clonotype: This may stem from a read error, because a much larger clone lies one nucleotide away. The V and J genes are TRBV14 and TRBJ2-7, with 8 bases aligning to TRBD2. The germline V gene encodes CDR1 SGHDN and CDR2 FVKESK. This CDR3 spans 14 amino acids. This CDR3 reads CGSSQEAGVVEQYF. CDR3 nucleotide sequence: TGTGGCAGCAGCCAAGAAGCGGGAGTAGTTGAGCAGTACTTC.